Listed here is a single T cell receptor beta chain. Its matching antigen is unknown. These data come from a study of beta chain features in type 1 diabetes. Germline V CDR1 and CDR2: SGHNT, YYREEE (reference sequence). This CDR3 comprises 15 residues. V was shortened by 1 base and J by 4 bases, with 14 bases between the two germline ends. Of the isolated RNA, all was reverse transcribed, and so the sequenced material was expressed TCRB transcripts. The method was immunoSEQ multiplex PCR; TCRdb's version includes in-frame clones alone and lacks a portion of them. The sample yields more than 300,000 clones, more than 13% seen once. Findings and caveats of the study: Type 1 diabetes patients had moderately but significantly shorter TCRB CDR3s in all four CD4+ subsets.

Sequenced sample: naive CD4+ T cells from blood. V is TRBV5-4 and J is TRBJ1-2; D gene ambiguous. The TCR sequence derives from a woman aged 18-30 years in good health. CDR3 region: CASSLNVGNIYGYTF. DNA for the CDR3: TGTGCCAGCAGCTTGAACGTGGGCAATATCTATGGCTACACCTTC.